The sequence of this T cell receptor (beta chain) was determined in a study of T-cell reconstitution after alpha-beta-depleted transplantation in children. This CDR3 has 15 residues. The V and J ends lost 3 bases and 0 bases respectively, with 8 bases between them. Germline V gene lookup returns CDR1 KGHDR and CDR2 SFDVKD. Preparation of the TCRbeta library involved a method that used unique molecular identifiers. Via MiXCR, TCRdb re-called the PCR reads, giving one row per CDR3 protein. The sample shows about half a million distinct CDR3 sequences, approximately 13% of them seen only once. This clonotype was seen repeatedly, ten times or more.

V usage is TRBV24-1 and J usage is TRBJ2-1; D is uncertain. The specimen comprised PBMCs from the stem cell graft donor, sampled from the stem cell graft. This receptor was identified in a human donor who donated a stem cell graft to a child with combined immunodeficiency. This CDR3 reads CATSDPALSYNEQFF. CDR3 bases: TGTGCCACCAGTGATCCTGCTCTCTCCTACAATGAGCAGTTCTTC.